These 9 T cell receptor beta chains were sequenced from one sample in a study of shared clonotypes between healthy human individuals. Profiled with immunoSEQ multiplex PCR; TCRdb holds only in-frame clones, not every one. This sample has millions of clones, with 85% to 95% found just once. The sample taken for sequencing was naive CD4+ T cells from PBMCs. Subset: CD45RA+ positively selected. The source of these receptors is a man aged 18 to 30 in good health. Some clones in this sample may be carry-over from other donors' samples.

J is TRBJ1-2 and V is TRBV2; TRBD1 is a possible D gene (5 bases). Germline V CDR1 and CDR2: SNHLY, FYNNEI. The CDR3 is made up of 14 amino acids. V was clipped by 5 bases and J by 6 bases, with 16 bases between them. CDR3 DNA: TGTGCCAGCAGTCTCTTGGGGGGTGACGATGGCTACACCTTC. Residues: CASSLLGGDDGYTF. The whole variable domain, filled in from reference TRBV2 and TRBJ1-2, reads EPEVTQTPSHQVTQMGQEVILRCVPISNHLYFYWYRQILGQKVEFLVSFYNNEISEKSEIFDDQFSVERPDGSNFTLKIRSTKLEDSAMYFCASSLLGGDDGYTFGSGTRLTVV.

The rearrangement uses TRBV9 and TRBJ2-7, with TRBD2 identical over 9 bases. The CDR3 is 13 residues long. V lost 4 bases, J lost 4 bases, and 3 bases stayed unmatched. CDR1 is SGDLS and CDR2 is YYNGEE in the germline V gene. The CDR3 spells CASSKTSGYEQYF. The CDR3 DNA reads TGTGCCAGCAGCAAAACTAGCGGGTACGAGCAGTACTTC.

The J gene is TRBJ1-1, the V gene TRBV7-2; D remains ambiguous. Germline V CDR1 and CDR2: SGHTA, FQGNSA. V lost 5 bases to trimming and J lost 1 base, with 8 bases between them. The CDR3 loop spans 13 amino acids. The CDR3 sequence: CASSRRENTEAFF. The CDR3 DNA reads TGTGCCAGCAGCCGGAGGGAGAACACTGAAGCTTTCTTT.

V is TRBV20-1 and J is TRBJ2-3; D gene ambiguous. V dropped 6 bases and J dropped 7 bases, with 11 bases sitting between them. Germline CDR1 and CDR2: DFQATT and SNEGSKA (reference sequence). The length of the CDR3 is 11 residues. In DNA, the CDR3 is TGCAGTGCCTGGCGTGTAAATACGCAGTATTTT. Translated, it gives CSAWRVNTQYF.

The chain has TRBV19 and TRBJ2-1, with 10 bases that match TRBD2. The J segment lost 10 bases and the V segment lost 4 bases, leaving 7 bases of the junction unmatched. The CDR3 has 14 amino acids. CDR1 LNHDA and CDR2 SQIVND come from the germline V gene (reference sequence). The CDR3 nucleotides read TGTGCCAGTAGTACGACTAGCGGGCCGGGGGAGCAGTTCTTC. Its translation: CASSTTSGPGEQFF.

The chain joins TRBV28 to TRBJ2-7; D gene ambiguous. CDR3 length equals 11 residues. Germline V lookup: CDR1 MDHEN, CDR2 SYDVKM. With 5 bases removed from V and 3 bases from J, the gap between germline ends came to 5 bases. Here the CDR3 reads CASSKYYEQYF. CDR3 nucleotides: TGTGCCAGCAGTAAATACTACGAGCAGTACTTC.

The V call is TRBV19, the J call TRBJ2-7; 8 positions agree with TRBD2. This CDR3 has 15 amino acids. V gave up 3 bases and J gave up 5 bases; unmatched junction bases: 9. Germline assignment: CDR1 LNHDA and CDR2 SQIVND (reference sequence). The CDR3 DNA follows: TGTGCCAGTAGTATTGATCGCGGGAGGATCGACGAGCAGTACTTC. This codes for CASSIDRGRIDEQYF. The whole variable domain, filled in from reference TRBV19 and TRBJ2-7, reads DGGITQSPKYLFRKEGQNVTLSCEQNLNHDAMYWYRQDPGQGLRLIYYSQIVNDFQKGDIAEGYSVSREKKESFPLTVTSAQKNPTAFYLCASSIDRGRIDEQYFGPGTRLTVT.

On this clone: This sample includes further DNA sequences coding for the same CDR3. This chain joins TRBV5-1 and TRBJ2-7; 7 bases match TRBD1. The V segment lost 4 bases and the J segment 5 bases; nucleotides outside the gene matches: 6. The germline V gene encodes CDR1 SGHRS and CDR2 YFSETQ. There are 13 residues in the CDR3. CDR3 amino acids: CASSPEGAHEQYF. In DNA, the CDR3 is TGCGCCAGCAGCCCCGAGGGGGCACACGAGCAGTACTTC.

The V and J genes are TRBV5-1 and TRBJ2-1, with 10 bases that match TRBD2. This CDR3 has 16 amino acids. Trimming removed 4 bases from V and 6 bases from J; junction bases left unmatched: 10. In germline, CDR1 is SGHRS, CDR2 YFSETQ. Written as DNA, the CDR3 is TGCGCCAGCAGCACTGCCGGGACTAGCGCGGGCAATGAGCAGTTCTTC. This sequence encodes CASSTAGTSAGNEQFF.